This entry concerns a single T cell receptor (beta chain). Its antigen is unidentified. At one end the junction does not follow the germline gene, possibly because of a read error. This entry belongs to a study of cytomegalovirus exposure and HLA in healthy donors. General observations from the study: Earlier analysis looked at TCR beta V segments, and most were productive about 90% or about 30% of the time.

Germline CDR1 SGHRS, CDR2 YFSETQ. The CDR3 sequence is 17 residues long. 60 Vbeta and 13 Jbeta primers were used in PCR. Sequencing used immunoSEQ multiplex PCR; TCRdb keeps in-frame clones, though not all of them. Of approximately 160,000 clones listed, over 70% are singletons. Sample: PBMCs. This chain uses TRBV5-1 with TRBJ2-6, with a tentative D call TRBD1 (6 bases). The sequence was collected from a woman aged 45 to 65 in good health and CMV-seropositive. CDR3 region: CASSWDTGRSGANGLTF. CDR3 nucleotide sequence: TGCGCCAGCAGCTGGGACACGGGACGTTCTGGGGCCAACGGCCTGACTTTC.